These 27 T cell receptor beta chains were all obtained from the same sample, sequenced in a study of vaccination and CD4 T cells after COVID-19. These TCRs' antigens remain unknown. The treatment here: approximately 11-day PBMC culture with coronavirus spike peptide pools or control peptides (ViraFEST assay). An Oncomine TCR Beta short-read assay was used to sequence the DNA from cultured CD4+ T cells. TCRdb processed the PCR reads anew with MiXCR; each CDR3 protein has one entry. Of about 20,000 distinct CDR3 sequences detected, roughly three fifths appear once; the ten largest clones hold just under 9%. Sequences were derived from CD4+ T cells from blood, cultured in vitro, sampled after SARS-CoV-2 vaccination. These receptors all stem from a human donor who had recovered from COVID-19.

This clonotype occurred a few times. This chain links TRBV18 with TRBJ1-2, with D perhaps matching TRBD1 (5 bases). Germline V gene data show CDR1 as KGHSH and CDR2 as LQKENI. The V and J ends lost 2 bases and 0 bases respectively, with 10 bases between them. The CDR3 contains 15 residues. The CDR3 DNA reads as TGTGCCAGCTCACCATCAGGGACCTCTAACTATGGCTACACCTTC. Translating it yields CASSPSGTSNYGYTF.

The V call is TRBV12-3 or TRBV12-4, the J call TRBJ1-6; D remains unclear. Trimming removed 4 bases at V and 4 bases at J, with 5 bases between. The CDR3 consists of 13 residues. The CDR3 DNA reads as TGTGCCAGCAGTTCCTCTTATAATTCACCCCTCCACTTT. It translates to CASSSSYNSPLHF.

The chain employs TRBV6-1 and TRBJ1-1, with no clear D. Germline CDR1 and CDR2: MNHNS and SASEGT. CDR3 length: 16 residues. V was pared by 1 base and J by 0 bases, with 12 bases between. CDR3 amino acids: CASSEVEGFMNTEAFF. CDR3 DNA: TGTGCCAGCAGTGAAGTGGAAGGCTTCATGAACACTGAAGCTTTCTTT.

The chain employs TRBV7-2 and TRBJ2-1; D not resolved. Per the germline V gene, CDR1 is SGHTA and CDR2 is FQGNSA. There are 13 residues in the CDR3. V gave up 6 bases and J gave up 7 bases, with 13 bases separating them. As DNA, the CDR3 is TGTGCCAGCAGGATTCCGGGTGGAAATGAGCAGTTCTTC. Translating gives CASRIPGGNEQFF. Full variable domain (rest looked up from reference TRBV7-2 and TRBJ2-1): GAGVSQSPSNKVTEKGKDVELRCDPISGHTALYWYRQSLGQGLEFLIYFQGNSAPDKSGLPSDRFSAERTGGSVSTLTIQRTQQEDSAVYLCASRIPGGNEQFFGPGTRLTVL.

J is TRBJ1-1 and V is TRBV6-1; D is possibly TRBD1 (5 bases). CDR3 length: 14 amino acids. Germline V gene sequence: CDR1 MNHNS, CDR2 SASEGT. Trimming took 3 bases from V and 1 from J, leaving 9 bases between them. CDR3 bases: TGTGCCAGCAGTGACGCAGGGCCGAACACTGAAGCTTTCTTT. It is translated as CASSDAGPNTEAFF.

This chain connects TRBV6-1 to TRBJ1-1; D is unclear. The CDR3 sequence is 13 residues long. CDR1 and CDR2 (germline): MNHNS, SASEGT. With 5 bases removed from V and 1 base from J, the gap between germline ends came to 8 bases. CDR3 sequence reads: CASSRPQNTEAFF. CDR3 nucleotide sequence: TGTGCCAGCAGTAGACCACAGAACACTGAAGCTTTCTTT.

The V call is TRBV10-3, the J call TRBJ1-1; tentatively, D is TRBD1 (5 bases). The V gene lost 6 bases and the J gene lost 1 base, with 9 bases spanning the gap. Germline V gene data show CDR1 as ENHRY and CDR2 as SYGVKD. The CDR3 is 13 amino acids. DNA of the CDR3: TGTGCCATCAGCGACACAGGGAACACTGAAGCTTTCTTT. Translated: CAISDTGNTEAFF.

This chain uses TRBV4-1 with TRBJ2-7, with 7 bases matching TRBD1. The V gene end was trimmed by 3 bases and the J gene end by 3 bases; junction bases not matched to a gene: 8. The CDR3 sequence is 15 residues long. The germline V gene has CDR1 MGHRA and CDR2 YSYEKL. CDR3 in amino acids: CASSHPAQGVYEQYF. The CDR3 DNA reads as TGCGCCAGCAGCCATCCGGCCCAGGGGGTCTACGAGCAGTACTTC.

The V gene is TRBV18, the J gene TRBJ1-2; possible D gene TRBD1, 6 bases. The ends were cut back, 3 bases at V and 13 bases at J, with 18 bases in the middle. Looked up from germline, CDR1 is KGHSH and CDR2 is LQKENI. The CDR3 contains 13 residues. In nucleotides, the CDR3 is TGTGCCAGCTCACCCAACGCGGGGGGCGGGCGCACCTTC. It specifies CASSPNAGGGRTF.

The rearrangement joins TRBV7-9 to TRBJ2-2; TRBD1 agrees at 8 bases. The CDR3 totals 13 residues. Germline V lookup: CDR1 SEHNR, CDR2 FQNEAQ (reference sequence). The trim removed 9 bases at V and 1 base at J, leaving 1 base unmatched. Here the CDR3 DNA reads TGTGCCAGGGACAGGGTGAACACCGGGGAGCTGTTTTTT. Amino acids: CARDRVNTGELFF.

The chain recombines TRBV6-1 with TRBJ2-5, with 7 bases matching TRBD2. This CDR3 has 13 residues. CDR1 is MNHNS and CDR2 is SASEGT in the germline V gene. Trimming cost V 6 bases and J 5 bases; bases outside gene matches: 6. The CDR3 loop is CASSWGGSETQYF. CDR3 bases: TGTGCCAGCAGCTGGGGGGGATCCGAGACCCAGTACTTC.

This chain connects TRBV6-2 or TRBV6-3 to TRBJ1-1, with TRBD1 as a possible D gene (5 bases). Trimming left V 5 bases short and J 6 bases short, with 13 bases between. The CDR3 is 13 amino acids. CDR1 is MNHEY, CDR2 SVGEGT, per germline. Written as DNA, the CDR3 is TGTGCCAGCAGTAAGGACACCTACTCTGAAGCTTTCTTT. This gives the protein CASSKDTYSEAFF.

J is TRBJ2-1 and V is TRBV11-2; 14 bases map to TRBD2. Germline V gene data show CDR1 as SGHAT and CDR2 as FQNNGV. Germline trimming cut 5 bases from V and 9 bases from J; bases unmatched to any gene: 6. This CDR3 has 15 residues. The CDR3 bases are TGTGCCAGCAGCCCCCGGGGACTAGCGGGAGCTGAGCAGTTCTTC. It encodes CASSPRGLAGAEQFF.

CDR3 bases: TGTGCCAGCAGCACCGTAAGGAACACTGAAGCTTTCTTT. Translated, it gives CASSTVRNTEAFF. This chain joins TRBV7-2 and TRBJ1-1; D gene unclear. Between the trimmed V and J ends, which lost 5 bases and 1 base, there was a span of 8 bases. In germline, CDR1 is SGHTA, CDR2 FQGNSA. The CDR3 extends over 13 amino acids.

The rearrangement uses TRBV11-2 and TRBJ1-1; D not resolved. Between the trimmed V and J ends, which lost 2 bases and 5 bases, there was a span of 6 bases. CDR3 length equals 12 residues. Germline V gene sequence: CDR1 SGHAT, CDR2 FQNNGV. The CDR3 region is CASSLSRTEAFF. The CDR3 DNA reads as TGTGCCAGCAGCTTATCGAGGACTGAAGCTTTCTTT. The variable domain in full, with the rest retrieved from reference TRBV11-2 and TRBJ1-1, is EAGVAQSPRYKIIEKRQSVAFWCNPISGHATLYWYQQILGQGPKLLIQFQNNGVVDDSQLPKDRFSAERLKGVDSTLKIQPAKLEDSAVYLCASSLSRTEAFFGQGTRLTVV.

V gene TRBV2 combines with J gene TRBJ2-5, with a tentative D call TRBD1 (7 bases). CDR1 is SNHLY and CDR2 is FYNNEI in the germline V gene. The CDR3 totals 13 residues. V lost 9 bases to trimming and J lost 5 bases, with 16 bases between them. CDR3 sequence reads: CARADRAGETQYF. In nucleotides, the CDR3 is TGTGCCAGGGCCGACAGGGCGGGGGAGACCCAGTACTTC.

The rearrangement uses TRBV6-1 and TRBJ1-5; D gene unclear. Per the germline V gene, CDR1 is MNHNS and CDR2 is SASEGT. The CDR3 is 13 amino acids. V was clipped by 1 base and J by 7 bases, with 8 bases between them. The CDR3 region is CASSEGGVQPQHF. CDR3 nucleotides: TGTGCCAGCAGTGAAGGGGGAGTACAGCCCCAGCATTTT.

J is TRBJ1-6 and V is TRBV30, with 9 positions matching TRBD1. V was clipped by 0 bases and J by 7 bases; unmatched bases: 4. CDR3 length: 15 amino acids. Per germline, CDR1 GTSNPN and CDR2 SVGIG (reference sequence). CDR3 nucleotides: TGTGCCTGGAGTGTACTTGGGACAGGGAATTCACCCCTCCACTTT. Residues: CAWSVLGTGNSPLHF.

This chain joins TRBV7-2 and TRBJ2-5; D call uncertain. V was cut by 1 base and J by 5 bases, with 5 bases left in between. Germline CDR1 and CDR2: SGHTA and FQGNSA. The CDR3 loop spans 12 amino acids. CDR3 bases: TGTGCCAGCAGCTTAGTTCCGGAGACCCAGTACTTC. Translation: CASSLVPETQYF.

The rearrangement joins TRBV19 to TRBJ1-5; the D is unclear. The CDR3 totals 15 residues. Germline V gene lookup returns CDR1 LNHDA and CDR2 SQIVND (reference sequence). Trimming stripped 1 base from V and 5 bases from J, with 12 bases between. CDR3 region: CASSIVWGPDQPQHF. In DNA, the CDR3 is TGTGCCAGTAGTATAGTCTGGGGTCCGGATCAGCCCCAGCATTTT.

CDR3 residues: CASSAAGTTSGNTIYF. The CDR3 nucleotides read TGTGCCAGCAGCGCCGCGGGGACAACCTCTGGAAACACCATATATTTT. The chain joins TRBV7-2 to TRBJ1-3; D is possibly TRBD1 (6 bases). V lost 5 bases and J lost 0, with 14 bases in between. Per the germline V gene, CDR1 is SGHTA and CDR2 is FQGNSA. The CDR3 spans 16 residues.

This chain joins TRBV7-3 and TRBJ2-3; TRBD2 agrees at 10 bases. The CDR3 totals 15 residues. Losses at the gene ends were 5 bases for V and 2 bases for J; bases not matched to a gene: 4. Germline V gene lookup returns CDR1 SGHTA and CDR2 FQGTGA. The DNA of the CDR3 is TGTGCCAGCAGCATTAGCGGGAGGAACACAGATACGCAGTATTTT. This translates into CASSISGRNTDTQYF.

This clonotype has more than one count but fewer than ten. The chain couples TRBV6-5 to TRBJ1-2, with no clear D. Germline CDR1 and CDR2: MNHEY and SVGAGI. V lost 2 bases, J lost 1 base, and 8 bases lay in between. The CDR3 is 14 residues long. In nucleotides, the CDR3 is TGTGCCAGCAGTTACATAGCTAATAACTATGGCTACACCTTC. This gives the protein CASSYIANNYGYTF.

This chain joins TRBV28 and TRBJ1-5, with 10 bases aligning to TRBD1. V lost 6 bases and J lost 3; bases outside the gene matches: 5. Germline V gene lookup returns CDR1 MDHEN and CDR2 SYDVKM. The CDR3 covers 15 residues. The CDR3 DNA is TGTGCCAGCAGGGGACAGGGGACGCTCAATCAGCCCCAGCATTTT. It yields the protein CASRGQGTLNQPQHF. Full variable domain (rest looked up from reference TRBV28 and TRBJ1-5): DVKVTQSSRYLVKRTGEKVFLECVQDMDHENMFWYRQDPGLGLRLIYFSYDVKMKEKGDIPEGYSVSREKKERFSLILESASTNQTSMYLCASRGQGTLNQPQHFGDGTRLSIL.

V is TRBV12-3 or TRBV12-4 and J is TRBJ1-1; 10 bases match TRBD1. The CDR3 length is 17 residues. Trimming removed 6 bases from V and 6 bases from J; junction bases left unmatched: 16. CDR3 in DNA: TGTGCCAGCAGGAGTAACCGGGACAGGGGAGGAATGGCTGAAGCTTTCTTT. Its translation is CASRSNRDRGGMAEAFF.

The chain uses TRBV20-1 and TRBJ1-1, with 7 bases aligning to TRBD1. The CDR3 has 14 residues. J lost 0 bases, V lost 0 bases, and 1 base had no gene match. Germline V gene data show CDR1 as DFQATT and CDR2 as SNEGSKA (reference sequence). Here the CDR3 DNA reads TGCAGTGCTAGAGACGGACAGGTGAACACTGAAGCTTTCTTT. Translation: CSARDGQVNTEAFF.

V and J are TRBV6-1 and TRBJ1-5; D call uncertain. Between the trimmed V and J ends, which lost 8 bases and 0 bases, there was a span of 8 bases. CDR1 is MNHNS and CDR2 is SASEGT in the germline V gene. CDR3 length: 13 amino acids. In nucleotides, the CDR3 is TGTGCCAGCCGCTATAATAGCAATCAGCCCCAGCATTTT. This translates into CASRYNSNQPQHF.